This TCR beta chain is drawn from a study of neoadjuvant anti-PD-1 for oral cavity cancer. Sequencing used immunoSEQ multiplex PCR; TCRdb keeps in-frame clones, though not all of them. The sample contains 30,000 to 40,000 clones, more than 75% of which appear only once. The CDR3 is 15 amino acids. The junction had 2 bases not matched to a gene; V was cut back by 6 bases and J by 2 bases. Germline loops: CDR1 WSHSY, CDR2 SAAADI. The chain joins TRBV10-2 to TRBJ1-5; 12 bases line up with TRBD1. The material sequenced was PBMCs, taken before nivolumab (anti-PD-1) treatment. This sequence originates from a person aged 40 to 85 with oral cavity squamous cell carcinoma. CDR3 sequence (DNA): TGCGCCAGCAGCGGGACAGGGGGCCGCAATCAGCCCCAGCATTTT. Translating it yields CASSGTGGRNQPQHF.